This TCR beta chain was identified in a study of shared clonotypes between healthy human individuals. The naive CD8 subset, CD45RO-negative cells positively selected for CCR7, excluded terminally differentiated effector memory CD45RA+ cells. Profiled with immunoSEQ multiplex PCR; TCRdb holds only in-frame clones, not every one. The sample has approximately 840,000 clones, 95% to 97% seen once. The ends were cut back, 3 bases at V and 10 bases at J, with 10 bases in the middle. The CDR3 covers 12 residues. Germline V gene lookup returns CDR1 PRHDT and CDR2 FYEKMQ (reference sequence). The rearrangement joins TRBV13 to TRBJ2-1; no clear D gene. The clonotype was recovered from a man aged 25-45 years in good health. Specimen: naive CD8+ T cells sorted from blood. The CDR3 spells CASSFSSREQFF. DNA for the CDR3: TGTGCCAGCAGCTTCTCGTCAAGAGAGCAGTTCTTC.